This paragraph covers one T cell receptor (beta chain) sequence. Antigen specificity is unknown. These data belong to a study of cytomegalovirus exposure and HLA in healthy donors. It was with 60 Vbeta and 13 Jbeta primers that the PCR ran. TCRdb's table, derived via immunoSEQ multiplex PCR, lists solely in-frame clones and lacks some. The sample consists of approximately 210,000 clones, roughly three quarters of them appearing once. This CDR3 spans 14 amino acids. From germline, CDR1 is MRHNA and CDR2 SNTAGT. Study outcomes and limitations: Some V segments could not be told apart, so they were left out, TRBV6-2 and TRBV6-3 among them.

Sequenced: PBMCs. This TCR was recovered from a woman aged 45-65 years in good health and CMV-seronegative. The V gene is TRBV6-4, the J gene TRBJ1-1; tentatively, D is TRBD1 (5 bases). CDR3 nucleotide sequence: TGTGCAGACACCGGGGGGGATTTAGGCACTGAAGCTTTCTTT. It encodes CADTGGDLGTEAFF.